These T cell receptor beta chains were read from a single sample in a study of neoadjuvant nivolumab and ipilimumab in lung cancer. Assay: immunoSEQ multiplex PCR; the TCRdb copy retains only in-frame clones and omits some. The sample carries about 10,000 clones, 81% recorded once. The input for sequencing was peripheral blood, taken before neoadjuvant nivolumab, alone or with ipilimumab. These receptors were taken from an adult with non-small cell lung cancer. Both conserved end residues are part of each CDR3. Each record gives: clone size, D gene, V gene, J gene, CDR3 protein, CDR3 DNA. D genes are given only for firm matches. A row's size may be missing; if present it is once, few, many or a size class.

>.|.|TRBV29-1|TRBJ1-2
CSVEDTIDRSHYTF
TGCAGCGTTGAAGACACGATAGACAGATCCCACTACACCTTC
>.|TRBD1|TRBV7-6|TRBJ1-2
CASSSARGHGYTF
TGTGCCAGCAGCTCCGCGAGGGGGCATGGCTACACCTTC
>.|.|TRBV6-6|TRBJ2-5
CASSLGSATYQETQYF
TGTGCCAGCAGTCTTGGAAGCGCCACTTATCAAGAGACCCAGTACTTC
>.|TRBD2|TRBV7-3|TRBJ2-2
CASKLAGDTGELFF
TGTGCCAGCAAACTAGCGGGAGACACCGGGGAGCTGTTTTTT
>.|.|TRBV7-2|TRBJ2-7
CASSLVGTGWDLRYEQYF
TGTGCCAGCAGCTTAGTCGGAACAGGGTGGGACCTTAGGTACGAGCAGTACTTC
>.|.|TRBV7-8|TRBJ1-1
CASSFGRGEAFF
TGTGCCAGCAGCTTTGGCAGAGGTGAAGCTTTCTTT
>once|TRBD1|TRBV18|TRBJ1-3
CASSPLVATVVGQGAGNTIYF
TGTGCCAGCTCACCACTAGTCGCGACGGTTGTGGGACAGGGAGCTGGAAACACCATATATTTT
>.|.|TRBV5-4|TRBJ2-1
CASSLDGNEQFF
TGTGCCAGCAGCTTGGACGGCAATGAGCAGTTCTTC
>.|TRBD1|TRBV5-1|TRBJ2-2
CASSAGTGNTGELFF
TGCGCCAGCAGCGCAGGGACAGGGAACACCGGGGAGCTGTTTTTT
>.|TRBD2|TRBV19|TRBJ2-3
CASSSRTSGNTDTQYF
TGTGCCAGTAGTTCCCGGACTAGCGGGAACACAGATACGCAGTATTTT
>.|TRBD1|TRBV5-8|TRBJ1-2
CASSLDRGSNYGYTF
TGTGCCAGCAGCTTGGACAGGGGGTCTAACTATGGCTACACCTTC
>.|.|TRBV11-2|TRBJ2-1
CASSLVLLVRGSYNEQFF
TGTGCCAGCAGCTTAGTCCTTCTTGTCCGTGGCTCCTACAATGAGCAGTTCTTC
>.|TRBD1|TRBV6-1|TRBJ2-7
CASSPSRDRGYEQYF
TGTGCCAGCAGTCCTTCCCGGGACAGGGGGTACGAGCAGTACTTC
>.|.|TRBV6-6|TRBJ2-2
CASSYVPGNTGELFF
TGTGCCAGCAGTTACGTGCCAGGAAACACCGGGGAGCTGTTTTTT
>.|.|TRBV11-1|TRBJ2-2
CASSLALQTTGELFF
TGTGCCAGCAGCTTAGCGTTGCAGACCACCGGGGAGCTGTTTTTT
>.|TRBD2|TRBV6-1|TRBJ2-2
CASSGGLAASPLLWELFF
TGTGCCAGCAGTGGGGGACTAGCGGCGAGCCCCTTATTATGGGAGCTGTTTTTT
>.|TRBD1|TRBV7-8|TRBJ1-2
CASSSGDRGRFGYTF
TGTGCCAGCAGCTCGGGAGACAGGGGGCGCTTTGGCTACACCTTC
>.|.|TRBV5-1|TRBJ1-3
CASSLAGGLFSGNTIYF
TGCGCCAGCAGCTTGGCGGGGGGCCTTTTCTCTGGAAACACCATATATTTT
>.|.|TRBV5-4|TRBJ2-3
CASSLEQGTDTQYF
TGTGCCAGCAGCTTGGAGCAGGGCACAGATACGCAGTATTTT
>.|TRBD2|TRBV7-3|TRBJ2-1
CASSLREGNEQFF
TGTGCCAGCAGCTTAAGGGAGGGTAATGAGCAGTTCTTC
>once|.|TRBV13|TRBJ2-1
CASRQQGWSYNEQFF
TGTGCCAGCAGGCAACAGGGTTGGTCCTACAATGAGCAGTTCTTC
>.|TRBD2|TRBV9|TRBJ2-2
CASSVEGSSGGELFF
TGTGCCAGCAGCGTAGAGGGGTCTAGCGGCGGGGAGCTGTTTTTT
>.|.|TRBV10-3|TRBJ1-1
CATSGGMNTEAFF
TGTGCCACCAGCGGGGGGATGAACACTGAAGCTTTCTTT
>few|.|TRBV28|TRBJ2-3
CASSLDNTDTQYF
TGTGCCAGCAGTTTAGATAACACAGATACGCAGTATTTT
>.|.|TRBV2|TRBJ2-5
CASSERVRGETQYF
TGTGCCAGCAGTGAAAGGGTGCGAGGGGAGACCCAGTACTTC
>.|.|TRBV5-5|TRBJ2-1
CASSWDFGNEQFF
.
>.|.|TRBV28|TRBJ1-1
CASSLGGVNTEAFF
TGTGCCAGCAGTTTGGGAGGGGTGAACACTGAAGCTTTCTTT
>.|.|TRBV5-7|TRBJ2-5
CASSGYKTQYF
TGTGCCAGCAGCGGATATAAGACCCAGTACTTC
>.|.|TRBV29-1|TRBJ1-3
CSVSGLRNGNTIYF
TGCAGCGTTTCTGGACTCCGGAATGGAAACACCATATATTTT
>.|.|TRBV19|TRBJ2-5
CASSIGQQETQYF
TGTGCCAGTAGTATCGGACAACAAGAGACCCAGTACTTC
>.|.|TRBV7-9|TRBJ1-5
CASSLGGGNQPQHF
TGTGCCAGCAGCTTAGGGGGGGGCAATCAGCCCCAGCATTTT
>once|.|TRBV5-1|TRBJ1-2
CASNQEQGTLNGYTF
TGCGCCAGCAATCAGGAACAGGGAACTCTCAATGGCTACACCTTC
>.|.|TRBV6-4|TRBJ1-2
CASSDKEGGGYTF
TGTGCCAGCAGTGACAAGGAGGGTGGGGGCTACACCTTC
>.|.|TRBV11-2|TRBJ1-1
CASSLSGQSYEAFF
TGTGCCAGCAGCTTATCTGGACAGTCCTATGAAGCTTTCTTT
>few|.|TRBV7-9|TRBJ2-1
CASSPGRSSYNEQFF
TGTGCCAGCAGTCCTGGAAGGAGCTCCTACAATGAGCAGTTCTTC
>.|TRBD1|TRBV28|TRBJ1-5
CASSTTGGDQPQHF
TGTGCCAGCAGTACCACAGGGGGCGATCAGCCCCAGCATTTT
>.|.|TRBV2|TRBJ2-2
CASSITTGELFF
TGTGCCAGCAGTATCACCACCGGGGAGCTGTTTTTT
>once|TRBD2|TRBV6-1|TRBJ2-1
CASSVLAGEQFF
TGTGCCAGCAGTGTACTAGCGGGAGAGCAGTTCTTC
>.|.|TRBV5-1|TRBJ2-7
CASSLGTGADEQYF
TGCGCCAGCAGCCTCGGGACGGGGGCGGACGAGCAGTACTTC
>.|.|TRBV6-5|TRBJ2-7
CASSYSNPRGTYEQYF
TGTGCCAGCAGTTACTCGAACCCCCGAGGGACTTACGAGCAGTACTTC
>.|.|TRBV12-2|TRBJ2-7
CASRPRETYEQYF
TGTGCAAGTCGCCCCCGTGAGACCTACGAGCAGTACTTC
>.|TRBD2|TRBV5-1|TRBJ2-1
CASRWTSSSYNEQFF
TGCGCCAGCAGGTGGACTAGCAGCTCCTACAATGAGCAGTTCTTC
>.|.|TRBV25-1|TRBJ1-1
CASSDTDGLAEAFF
TGTGCCAGCAGTGATACCGACGGGCTGGCTGAAGCTTTCTTT
>.|.|TRBV18|TRBJ1-1
CASSPGARAEAFF
TGTGCCAGCTCACCAGGGGCCAGGGCTGAAGCTTTCTTT
>.|TRBD2|TRBV6-6|TRBJ2-5
CASSYPGLAETQYF
TGTGCCAGCAGTTACCCGGGACTAGCGGAGACCCAGTACTTC
>few|TRBD1|TRBV28|TRBJ2-7
CASSSLGGQQNSYEQYF
TGTGCCAGCAGTTCTCTTGGGGGACAGCAGAACTCCTACGAGCAGTACTTC
>.|.|TRBV5-1|TRBJ2-7
CASSFQPDSYEQYF
TGCGCCAGCAGCTTTCAACCGGACAGTTACGAGCAGTACTTC
>.|TRBD2|TRBV25-1|TRBJ2-7
CASMSTSGRGAYEQYF
TGTGCCAGCATGTCTACTAGCGGGAGGGGGGCATACGAGCAGTACTTC
>.|.|TRBV9|TRBJ2-2
CASSVAGAGNTGELFF
TGTGCCAGCAGCGTAGCTGGGGCGGGAAACACCGGGGAGCTGTTTTTT
>.|TRBD1|TRBV13|TRBJ1-2
CASSLRDRVIYGYTF
TGTGCCAGCAGCTTACGGGACAGGGTAATCTATGGCTACACCTTC
>.|.|TRBV14|TRBJ1-2
CASSQGIRGYGYTF
TGTGCCAGCAGCCAAGGTATCAGGGGCTATGGCTACACCTTC
>few|TRBD1|TRBV7-3|TRBJ2-1
CASSARPGQGPHEQFF
TGTGCCAGCAGTGCACGCCCGGGACAGGGGCCCCATGAGCAGTTCTTC
>.|.|TRBV5-6|TRBJ2-7
CASSLGFQDSYEQYF
TGTGCCAGCAGCTTGGGGTTCCAGGACTCCTACGAGCAGTACTTC
>.|.|TRBV28|TRBJ1-5
CASRPDPNQPQHF
TGTGCCAGCAGACCGGACCCCAATCAGCCCCAGCATTTT
>.|.|TRBV6-5|TRBJ2-7
CASSYNAGPTYEQYF
TGTGCCAGCAGTTACAATGCGGGGCCCACCTACGAGCAGTACTTC
>.|.|TRBV11-3|TRBJ2-6
CASSGNSGANVLTF
TGTGCCAGCAGCGGCAACTCTGGGGCCAACGTCCTGACTTTC
>.|TRBD1|TRBV14|TRBJ1-4
CASSQDQGATEKLFF
TGTGCCAGCAGCCAAGATCAGGGGGCTACTGAAAAACTGTTTTTT
>.|TRBD2|TRBV19|TRBJ2-3
CASSKTSGRAIDTQYF
TGTGCCAGTAGTAAGACTAGCGGGAGGGCCATAGATACGCAGTATTTT
>.|.|TRBV9|TRBJ2-2
CASSVVPVLNTGELFF
TGTGCCAGCAGCGTAGTACCGGTTCTGAACACCGGGGAGCTGTTTTTT
>.|TRBD2|TRBV7-3|TRBJ2-1
CASSLTILVAGAFDEQFF
TGTGCCAGCAGCTTAACAATCTTGGTAGCGGGAGCGTTCGATGAGCAGTTCTTC